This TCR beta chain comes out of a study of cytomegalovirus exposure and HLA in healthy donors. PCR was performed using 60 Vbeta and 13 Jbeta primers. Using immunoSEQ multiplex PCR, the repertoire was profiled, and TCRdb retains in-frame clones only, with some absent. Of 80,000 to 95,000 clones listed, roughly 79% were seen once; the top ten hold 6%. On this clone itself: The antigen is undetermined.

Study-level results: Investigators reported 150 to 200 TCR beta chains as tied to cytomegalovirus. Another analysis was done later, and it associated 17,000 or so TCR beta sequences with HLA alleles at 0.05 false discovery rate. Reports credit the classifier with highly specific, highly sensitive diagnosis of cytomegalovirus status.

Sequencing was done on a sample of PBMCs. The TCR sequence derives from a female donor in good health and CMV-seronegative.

The CDR3 nucleotides read TGTGCCAGCACCCAGGCCAACTATGGCTACACCTTC. It yields the protein CASTQANYGYTF. The chain has TRBV6-1 and TRBJ1-2; no clear D. Germline CDR1 and CDR2: MNHNS and SASEGT. This CDR3 spans 12 amino acids. The V end was cut by 7 bases, the J end by 2 bases, with 8 bases between.